One sample yielded the 11 T cell receptor beta chains listed below, sequenced in a study of radiotherapy plus CTLA-4 blockade in lung cancer (dated by TCRdb to 2016 to 2019). The library was prepared using the immunoSEQ multiplex PCR assay. Held by TCRdb, this immuneACCESS table contains in-frame sequences only and omits some clones. Under half of the omission traces to an unresolved V gene where checked; the cause of the rest is unknown. The sample table contains more than 100,000 clones; only one count was recorded for 90% of them. The ten largest clonotypes hold about 7% of the sample. The sample was peripheral blood, taken from a patient treated with radiotherapy plus ipilimumab. The receptors were sampled from a human donor with non-small cell lung cancer that progressed on radiotherapy plus ipilimumab.

This clone was detected a few times. Relative to the germline gene, one junction end is altered; a read error may explain this. The same CDR3 is also encoded by other DNA sequences in this sample. The chain is built from TRBV5-4 and TRBJ1-2; D is unclear. Germline V gives CDR1 SGHNT, CDR2 YYREEE (reference sequence). The CDR3 extends over 15 amino acids. The CDR3 loop is CASSLKRGLLYGYTF. The CDR3 DNA reads as TGCGCCAGCAGCTTGAAAAGAGGCCTCCTCTATGGCTACACCTTC.

This chain links TRBV19 with TRBJ1-2; D unresolved. The CDR3 is 15 amino acids. V lost 3 bases and J lost 7, with 18 bases in between. Germline V CDR1 and CDR2: LNHDA, SQIVND (reference sequence). The CDR3 sequence is CASSILQVSSGGYTF. The CDR3 DNA follows: TGTGCCAGTAGTATCCTTCAGGTTTCCAGCGGTGGCTACACCTTC.

On this clone: Sequence at one end of the junction differs from germline and may be a read error. The chain uses TRBV5-1 and TRBJ1-1, with D unresolved. The germline V gene encodes CDR1 SGHRS and CDR2 YFSETQ. The CDR3 covers 8 residues. The CDR3 coding sequence is TGCGCCAGCAGCTTCATCGACTTT. The encoded protein is CASSFIDF.

The chain uses TRBV19 and TRBJ1-3; D gene ambiguous. Germline V gene sequence: CDR1 LNHDA, CDR2 SQIVND (reference sequence). The V gene lost 7 bases and the J gene lost 8 bases, with 15 bases spanning the gap. The CDR3 runs to 13 residues. The CDR3 here is CASNPAIGDTIYF. In nucleotides, the CDR3 is TGTGCCAGTAACCCCGCCATCGGGGACACCATATATTTT.

This chain uses TRBV2 with TRBJ2-1, with D maybe TRBD2 (6 bases). V dropped 7 bases and J dropped 6 bases, with 16 bases sitting between them. CDR1 is SNHLY, CDR2 FYNNEI, per germline. This CDR3 contains 14 residues. The CDR3 spells CASTSGVNVNEQFF. CDR3 nucleotides: TGTGCCAGCACTTCGGGAGTTAATGTCAATGAGCAGTTCTTC.

This chain connects TRBV7-6 to TRBJ2-1; TRBD2 aligns across 12 bases. The V segment lost 5 bases and the J segment 4 bases; nucleotides outside the gene matches: 9. There are 17 residues in the CDR3. Germline CDR1 reads SGHVS; CDR2 reads FNYEAQ. CDR3 protein: CASSPGTSGLGYNEQFF. Written as DNA, the CDR3 is TGTGCCAGCAGCCCAGGGACTAGCGGGTTAGGGTACAATGAGCAGTTCTTC. Looking up the rest from reference TRBV7-6 and TRBJ2-1 gives the full variable domain: GAGVSQSPRYKVTKRGQDVALRCDPISGHVSLYWYRQALGQGPEFLTYFNYEAQQDKSGLPNDRFSAERPEGSISTLTIQRTEQRDSAMYRCASSPGTSGLGYNEQFFGPGTRLTVL.

The V gene is TRBV30, the J gene TRBJ1-1; weak D call: TRBD1 (6 bases). This CDR3 spans 11 amino acids. The V gene lost 7 bases and the J gene lost 8 bases, with 14 bases spanning the gap. Germline V gene sequence: CDR1 GTSNPN, CDR2 SVGIG (reference sequence). The CDR3 spells CASGGRVEAFF. The DNA of the CDR3 is TGTGCCTCCGGGGGCCGGGTAGAAGCTTTCTTT.

This clone was counted a few times. The gene calls are TRBV6-6 and TRBJ2-7; no definite D call. Germline CDR1 is MNHNY and CDR2 is SVGAGI (reference sequence). V lost 1 base and J lost 3, with 4 bases in between. This CDR3 is built from 12 residues. The CDR3 DNA follows: TGTGCCAGCAGTTACTGGAGCTACGAGCAGTACTTC. Translated, it gives CASSYWSYEQYF.

The CDR3 nucleotides are TGTGCCAGCAGTGAACAGGGCAGAGATACGCAGTATTTT. This sequence encodes CASSEQGRDTQYF. This chain links TRBV6-1 with TRBJ2-3; D is perhaps TRBD1 (5 bases). Germline CDR1 is MNHNS and CDR2 is SASEGT. V was clipped by 2 bases and J by 5 bases, with 8 bases between them. The CDR3 covers 13 residues.

This chain uses TRBV6-1 with TRBJ2-1, with 8 bases lining up with TRBD2. Germline-derived CDR1 and CDR2 are MNHNS and SASEGT. The CDR3 is made up of 15 amino acids. Trimming at V came to 5 bases and at J to 4 bases, leaving 7 bases not matched to a gene. The CDR3 DNA reads as TGTGCCAGCAGTCTACTAGCGGCGATATACAATGAGCAGTTCTTC. The encoded protein is CASSLLAAIYNEQFF.

The rearrangement links TRBV6-1 to TRBJ1-5; D not certain. Germline V gene data show CDR1 as MNHNS and CDR2 as SASEGT. This CDR3 has 13 residues. The V and J ends lost 0 bases and 6 bases respectively, with 6 bases between them. In DNA, the CDR3 is TGTGCCAGCAGTGAAGCCCCCGGTCAGCCCCAGCATTTT. Protein product: CASSEAPGQPQHF.